Below, 30 T cell receptor beta chains from the same sample are listed, as sequenced in a study of cytomegalovirus exposure and HLA in healthy donors. It was with 60 Vbeta and 13 Jbeta primers that the PCR ran. Libraries were prepared by immunoSEQ multiplex PCR; TCRdb keeps only in-frame clonotypes and omits some of them. The sample lists 150,000 to 200,000 clones, roughly 80% seen once, with 0.77% in the top ten. The sequencing input was PBMCs. The receptors originated from a woman aged 18-29 years in good health and CMV-seronegative.

J is TRBJ1-4 and V is TRBV6-1, with D perhaps matching TRBD1 (6 bases). The V gene lost 6 bases and the J gene lost 3 bases, with 11 bases spanning the gap. The CDR3 is 14 amino acids. Germline V gene data show CDR1 as MNHNS and CDR2 as SASEGT. CDR3 sequence: CASRVTGPNEKLFF. The CDR3 DNA follows: TGTGCCAGCAGGGTAACAGGGCCTAATGAAAAACTGTTTTTT.

This clone has more than one count but fewer than ten. The CDR3 sequence is CASSSRTQGGYEQYF. The CDR3 bases are TGTGCCAGCAGCTCCCGGACCCAAGGGGGCTACGAGCAGTACTTC. This chain connects TRBV4-2 to TRBJ2-7; weak D call: TRBD1 (6 bases). CDR1 is LGHNA, CDR2 YNFKEQ, per germline. V lost 5 bases and J lost 3, with 17 bases in between. This CDR3 has 15 amino acids.

This clone was detected a few times. The gene calls are TRBV19 and TRBJ2-3, with 10 bases identical to TRBD2. Trimming removed 4 bases from V and 4 bases from J; junction bases left unmatched: 8. CDR3 length equals 16 residues. The V gene's germline CDR1 is LNHDA and CDR2 SQIVND (reference sequence). The CDR3 is CASSTQIAGGSDTQYF. CDR3 in DNA: TGTGCCAGTAGTACCCAAATAGCGGGAGGTTCAGATACGCAGTATTTT.

The CDR3 region has the DNA TGCGCCAGCAGTGACTGGGCCGGGGACCAAGAGACCCAGTACTTC. Its protein is CASSDWAGDQETQYF. The chain is built from TRBV10-1 and TRBJ2-5, with D perhaps matching TRBD2 (5 bases). Trimming cost V 3 bases and J 0 bases, with 11 bases left between them. This CDR3 is 15 amino acids long. Germline CDR1 WNHNN, CDR2 SYGVQD (reference sequence).

The rearrangement joins TRBV7-9 to TRBJ2-1, with 7 bases lining up with TRBD1. The CDR3 covers 15 residues. Germline loops: CDR1 SEHNR, CDR2 FQNEAQ (reference sequence). Trimming took 3 bases from V and 4 from J; bases not matched to a gene: 6. The CDR3 here is CASSFLQGPYNEQFF. For the CDR3, the DNA is TGTGCCAGCAGCTTCCTACAGGGGCCTTACAATGAGCAGTTCTTC.

The chain joins TRBV7-9 to TRBJ2-1; TRBD2 matches at 7 bases. Per germline, CDR1 SEHNR and CDR2 FQNEAQ (reference sequence). The CDR3 runs 16 residues. J gave up 4 bases and V 4 bases, and 10 bases lay outside the gene matches. The CDR3 DNA reads TGTGCCAGCAGCTCCCGGGGGAGCGGGGAGTACAATGAGCAGTTCTTC. The encoded protein is CASSSRGSGEYNEQFF.

The chain has TRBV28 and TRBJ2-2, with TRBD1 matching over 9 bases. CDR3 length equals 15 residues. In germline, CDR1 is MDHEN, CDR2 SYDVKM. With V trimmed by 5 bases and J by 5 bases, 6 bases remained unmatched. The CDR3 spells CASSRGQGDTGELFF. The CDR3 nucleotides read TGTGCCAGCAGTAGGGGACAGGGTGATACCGGGGAGCTGTTTTTT.

The chain carries TRBV11-1 and TRBJ2-7, with TRBD2 matching 7 bases. The ends lost 8 bases at V and 3 bases at J; junction bases unmatched: 4. The CDR3 runs 12 residues. Germline V CDR1 and CDR2: SGHAT, FQDESV (reference sequence). CDR3 protein: CASRGDLYEQYF. The CDR3, as DNA: TGTGCCAGCCGGGGGGACCTCTACGAGCAGTACTTC.

The sample holds one count of this clone. The gene calls are TRBV14 and TRBJ1-4, with 7 nucleotides matching TRBD1. The V segment lost 3 bases and the J segment 7 bases; nucleotides outside the gene matches: 11. The CDR3 length is 16 residues. From germline, CDR1 is SGHDN and CDR2 FVKESK. The CDR3 DNA is TGTGCCAGCAGCCATTTTTTGACAGGGCGGCGTGAAAAACTGTTTTTT. It yields the protein CASSHFLTGRREKLFF.

The genes are TRBV10-3 and TRBJ2-6; D not resolved. V lost 10 bases and J lost 1, with 8 bases in between. Per germline, CDR1 ENHRY and CDR2 SYGVKD. This CDR3 spans 13 amino acids. CDR3 loop: CATLPSGANVLTF. Written as DNA, the CDR3 is TGTGCCACCCTTCCTTCTGGGGCCAACGTCCTGACTTTC.

The CDR3 reads CASSEQKNTEAFF. CDR3 coding DNA: TGTGCCAGTAGCGAACAGAAGAACACTGAAGCTTTCTTT. The chain employs TRBV19 and TRBJ1-1; no reliable D call. V was trimmed by 6 bases and J by 1 base, leaving 9 bases between them. CDR3 length: 13 residues. CDR1 and CDR2 (germline): LNHDA, SQIVND (reference sequence).

The chain links TRBV6-5 to TRBJ1-1, with TRBD1 as a possible D gene (6 bases). Trimming took off 6 bases at V and 6 bases at J, with 11 bases between the two ends. CDR3 size: 12 residues. CDR1 and CDR2 from the germline V gene are MNHEY and SVGAGI. In nucleotides, the CDR3 is TGTGCCAGCAGCAACACAGGGCCTGAAGCTTTCTTT. Protein: CASSNTGPEAFF.

This sequence joins TRBV6-1 and TRBJ2-5; possible D gene TRBD2, 6 bases. Matching the DNA end better, TRBJ2-7 makes the J call doubtful. CDR1 and CDR2 from the germline V gene are MNHNS and SASEGT. The CDR3 sequence is 14 residues long. This chain's CDR3 is CASSGRSGSDEQYF. CDR3 nucleotides: TGTGCCAGCAGTGGTCGCAGCGGGTCAGACGAGCAGTACTTC.

This clone was seen a single time. The V call is TRBV4-3, the J call TRBJ1-2, with D hard to call. Germline assignment: CDR1 LGHNA and CDR2 YSLEER. With 4 bases removed from V and 4 bases from J, the gap between germline ends came to 13 bases. CDR3 length equals 14 residues. CDR3: CASSRSRESYGYTF. CDR3 coding DNA: TGCGCCAGCAGCCGATCCCGGGAGTCCTATGGCTACACCTTC.

This chain joins TRBV7-2 and TRBJ2-2; D not resolved. V lost 2 bases and J lost 1, with 8 bases in between. CDR1 and CDR2 from the germline V gene are SGHTA and FQGNSA. This CDR3 spans 15 amino acids. CDR3 region: CASSLSSRNTGELFF. In nucleotides, the CDR3 is TGTGCCAGCAGCTTAAGCTCTAGGAACACCGGGGAGCTGTTTTTT. The full variable domain, in which reference TRBV7-2 and TRBJ2-2 provide the parts outside the CDR3, is GAGVSQSPSNKVTEKGKDVELRCDPISGHTALYWYRQSLGQGLEFLIYFQGNSAPDKSGLPSDRFSAERTGGSVSTLTIQRTQQEDSAVYLCASSLSSRNTGELFFGEGSRLTVL.

The chain joins TRBV28 to TRBJ2-7, with a possible D match to TRBD1 (6 bases). Germline-derived CDR1 and CDR2 are MDHEN and SYDVKM. Trimming shortened V by 2 bases and J by 5 bases, and 28 bases separated the two germline ends. The CDR3 spans 19 residues. This CDR3 reads CASSLGMRSTGKKIHEQYF. CDR3 in DNA: TGTGCCAGCAGTTTAGGGATGAGGTCAACAGGGAAAAAGATTCACGAGCAGTACTTC.

The chain joins TRBV19 to TRBJ1-6; 9 bases match TRBD1. V was clipped by 5 bases and J by 11 bases; unmatched bases: 16. Germline assignment: CDR1 LNHDA and CDR2 SQIVND (reference sequence). CDR3 length: 17 amino acids. The CDR3 is CASSLRQGEWVQTPLHF. The CDR3 DNA is TGTGCCAGTAGTCTCCGACAGGGGGAATGGGTCCAGACACCCCTCCACTTT.

The chain carries TRBV13 and TRBJ2-2, with D unclear. The CDR3 is 14 amino acids. Per the germline V gene, CDR1 is PRHDT and CDR2 is FYEKMQ (reference sequence). The V end was cut by 4 bases, the J end by 5 bases, with 11 bases between. CDR3 amino acids: CASSYQSGTGELFF. In DNA form, the CDR3 reads TGTGCCAGCAGCTACCAATCAGGTACCGGGGAGCTGTTTTTT.

This clone was detected once. This rearrangement joins TRBV7-9 to TRBJ1-3; 10 bases are a match to TRBD1. Germline CDR1 SEHNR, CDR2 FQNEAQ (reference sequence). The junction had 10 bases not matched to a gene; V was cut back by 5 bases and J by 0 bases. CDR3 length equals 18 residues. The CDR3 region has the DNA TGTGCCAGCAGCAATGACAGGGGGCCTTACCTCTCTGGAAACACCATATATTTT. Its translation: CASSNDRGPYLSGNTIYF.

The chain is built from TRBV28 and TRBJ1-3, with 7 bases matching TRBD1. V was pared by 7 bases and J by 1 base, with 10 bases of the junction left unmatched. Germline V gene lookup returns CDR1 MDHEN and CDR2 SYDVKM. The CDR3 has 16 residues. CDR3 DNA: TGTGCCAGCACCCTCTCGACAGGGACTTCTGGAAACACCATATATTTT. It codes for CASTLSTGTSGNTIYF.

This chain links TRBV27 with TRBJ2-3, with unresolved D. V was trimmed by 5 bases and J by 4 bases, leaving 22 bases between them. There are 17 residues in the CDR3. The germline V gene has CDR1 MNHEY and CDR2 SMNVEV (reference sequence). The CDR3 spells CASSTSIDMRGPDTQYF. The CDR3 DNA is TGTGCCAGCAGTACCTCCATAGATATGCGAGGCCCAGATACGCAGTATTTT.

V and J are TRBV2 and TRBJ1-5, with 9 bases that match TRBD1. With 4 bases clipped from V and 6 bases from J, the junction kept 7 bases outside the gene matches. The CDR3 runs 15 residues. Germline V gene lookup returns CDR1 SNHLY and CDR2 FYNNEI. The CDR3 region has the DNA TGTGCCAGCAGTGGGGGACAGGGAACGGGTCAGCCCCAGCATTTT. Translation: CASSGGQGTGQPQHF.

The rearrangement links TRBV9 to TRBJ2-3; TRBD2 is a possible D gene (5 bases). V was clipped by 1 base and J by 6 bases, with 15 bases between them. The CDR3 has 15 amino acids. The germline CDR1 and CDR2 sequences are SGDLS and YYNGEE. The CDR3 protein is CASSVSGGGFDTQYF. As DNA, the CDR3 is TGTGCCAGCAGCGTAAGTGGTGGAGGCTTCGATACGCAGTATTTT.

In its sample, this clone was seen a few times. The gene calls are TRBV5-1 and TRBJ2-1, with 8 bases that match TRBD2. The CDR3 contains 16 residues. V shed 5 bases and J 2 bases; nucleotides not matched to a gene: 9. CDR1 SGHRS and CDR2 YFSETQ come from the germline V gene. The CDR3 DNA reads as TGCGCCAGCAGGAGGAAGCGGGAGTCGCCCTACAATGAGCAGTTCTTC. Translating gives CASRRKRESPYNEQFF.

The CDR3 reads CASRPNAGTSGSEQYF. The CDR3 nucleotides are TGCGCCAGCAGACCCAACGCCGGGACTAGCGGGAGCGAGCAGTACTTC. The J gene is TRBJ2-7, the V gene TRBV5-1; 14 bases map to TRBD2. The CDR3 has 16 residues. The junction had 10 bases not matched to a gene; V was cut back by 5 bases and J by 6 bases. CDR1 and CDR2 from the germline V gene are SGHRS and YFSETQ.

As to this clone: Other DNA sequences of this sample code for an identical CDR3. The J gene is TRBJ2-7, the V gene TRBV6-5; 7 bases are shared with TRBD1. Germline CDR1 MNHEY, CDR2 SVGAGI. The CDR3 consists of 14 residues. V shed 6 bases, J shed 2 bases, and the junction held 7 bases outside the gene matches. The CDR3 spells CASRATGTTYEQYF. CDR3 coding DNA: TGTGCCAGCAGGGCGACAGGGACCACCTACGAGCAGTACTTC.

The J gene is TRBJ2-7, the V gene TRBV7-6, with D unresolved. The CDR3 consists of 13 residues. Germline loops: CDR1 SGHVS, CDR2 FNYEAQ. Trimming removed 5 bases at V and 4 bases at J, with 12 bases between. CDR3 sequence reads: CASSSGPRYEQYF. CDR3 nucleotide sequence: TGTGCCAGCAGCAGTGGGCCAAGATACGAGCAGTACTTC.

In this sample, this clone turned up a few times. This rearrangement joins TRBV28 to TRBJ2-2, with TRBD2 matching 12 bases. CDR3 length equals 17 residues. CDR1 MDHEN and CDR2 SYDVKM come from the germline V gene. Trimming took 8 bases from V and 2 from J; bases not matched to a gene: 9. The CDR3 loop reads CASENNGLAGNTGELFF. The CDR3 DNA sequence: TGTGCCAGCGAAAATAACGGACTAGCGGGAAACACCGGGGAGCTGTTTTTT.

The chain joins TRBV5-4 to TRBJ2-5; 7 bases are shared with TRBD1. V lost 4 bases, J lost 1 base, and 7 bases stayed unmatched. The CDR3 length is 15 residues. Per germline, CDR1 SGHNT and CDR2 YYREEE (reference sequence). This chain's CDR3 is CASSHPGTVQETQYF. The CDR3 nucleotides read TGTGCCAGCAGCCACCCAGGGACAGTCCAAGAGACCCAGTACTTC.

The rearrangement joins TRBV5-6 to TRBJ2-3, with D tentatively TRBD1 (6 bases). V was trimmed by 4 bases and J by 3 bases, leaving 15 bases between them. The germline V gene encodes CDR1 SGHDT and CDR2 YYEEEE. The CDR3 is 15 residues long. Here the CDR3 reads CASSIGLRGTDTQYF. The DNA for the CDR3 is TGTGCCAGCAGCATAGGACTGAGGGGGACAGATACGCAGTATTTT.